This T cell receptor (beta chain) came from a study of blood T cell repertoires in COVID-19. Study context: Material from acute and convalescent COVID-19 was sourced from the United States, Italy and Spain. PBMCs, B-cell-depleted T cells, or T cells provided the cDNA or gDNA that made up the material.

Seattle enrolled patients during active infection and tracked them longitudinally. V was clipped by 0 bases and J by 3 bases, with 16 bases between them. The CDR3 runs 17 residues. Germline V gene lookup returns CDR1 MNHEY and CDR2 SVGEGT. Under the authors' procedure: Nucleated cell counts were estimated from reference gene primer amplification. Here immunoSEQ multiplex PCR was the method, and the copy in TCRdb shows in-frame clones only, minus some. V and J calls and clone size come straight from that table; D and trimming were deduced from the DNA. Here the sample spans some 200,000 clones, 75% to 85% being singletons.

Sequences were obtained from peripheral blood. The chain links TRBV6-2 or TRBV6-3 to TRBJ2-3; D possibly corresponds to TRBD2 (6 bases). The clonotype originates from a woman of 80 years or more with COVID-19, enrolled during active disease. In nucleotides, the CDR3 is TGTGCCAGCAGTTACTCGTTGGGGGAGGAGGCGACAGATACGCAGTATTTT. Amino acids: CASSYSLGEEATDTQYF.